Listed below are T cell receptor beta chains from one sample, sequenced in a study of CD8+CD57+ T cells in acquired aplastic anemia. MiXCR was run by TCRdb on the reads, yielding one entry per CDR3 protein. The sample lists about 110,000 distinct CDR3 sequences; about half were seen once. The sample taken for sequencing was sorted CD4+, CD8+, or CD8+CD57+ T cells (not recorded which) from PBMCs. The receptors were sampled from a human donor in good health, serving as a control. CDR3s include the opening cysteine and the closing phenylalanine or tryptophan. Each record gives: J gene, V gene, clone size, D gene, CDR3 protein, CDR3 DNA. A D gene is named only where the DNA matches it firmly. Only some rows state a clone size, as once, few, many or a class for expanded clones.

J: TRBJ2-2; V: TRBV25-1; size: .; D: .; CDR3: CASFLLTAYTGELFF; DNA: TGTGCCAGTTTCTTGTTGACAGCCTACACCGGGGAGCTGTTTTTT
J: TRBJ1-1; V: TRBV27; size: few; D: TRBD1; CDR3: CASSLGTGQNTEAFF; DNA: TGTGCCAGCAGTTTAGGGACAGGGCAGAACACTGAAGCTTTCTTT
J: TRBJ2-7; V: TRBV24-1; size: .; D: TRBD1; CDR3: CATKGTGTAQSSYEQYF; DNA: TGTGCCACCAAGGGGACAGGGACCGCGCAAAGCTCCTACGAGCAGTACTTC
J: TRBJ2-5; V: TRBV29-1; size: .; D: TRBD1; CDR3: CSVQGTGWALETQYF; DNA: TGCAGCGTTCAGGGGACAGGGTGGGCCCTGGAGACCCAGTACTTC
J: TRBJ1-3; V: TRBV19; size: .; D: .; CDR3: CASQQGSGNTIYF; DNA: TGTGCCAGCCAACAGGGATCAGGAAACACCATATATTTT
J: TRBJ2-7; V: TRBV20-1; size: medium-sized; D: .; CDR3: CSAIPTGNYEQYF; DNA: TGCAGTGCTATACCCACAGGGAACTACGAGCAGTACTTC
J: TRBJ1-1; V: TRBV15; size: .; D: .; CDR3: CATSRSSGANTEAFF; DNA: TGTGCCACCAGCAGATCCTCAGGGGCGAACACTGAAGCTTTCTTT
J: TRBJ1-2; V: TRBV19; size: .; D: TRBD1; CDR3: CASNAGRQGYGYTF; DNA: TGTGCCAGTAATGCGGGGAGACAGGGCTATGGCTACACCTTC
J: TRBJ1-2; V: TRBV2; size: .; D: TRBD1; CDR3: CASLLPDRAYGYTF; DNA: TGTGCCAGCCTGCTCCCTGACAGGGCCTATGGCTACACCTTC
J: TRBJ1-6; V: TRBV7-3; size: .; D: .; CDR3: CASSSSYNSPLHF; DNA: TGTGCCAGCTCTAGCTCCTATAATTCACCCCTCCACTTT
J: TRBJ2-7; V: TRBV9; size: .; D: .; CDR3: CASSVGWGMTYEQYF; DNA: TGTGCCAGCAGCGTAGGTTGGGGGATGACCTACGAGCAGTACTTC
J: TRBJ1-2; V: TRBV20-1; size: many; D: .; CDR3: CSAREIFNYGYTF; DNA: TGCAGTGCTAGAGAGATCTTTAACTATGGCTACACCTTC
J: TRBJ1-2; V: TRBV29-1; size: .; D: TRBD1; CDR3: CSVGEGGLVGYTF; DNA: TGCAGCGTTGGGGAAGGGGGCTTGGTTGGCTACACCTTC
J: TRBJ1-2; V: TRBV4-3; size: many; D: TRBD1; CDR3: CASSQSWTGDYGYTF; DNA: TGCGCCAGCAGCCAGAGTTGGACAGGGGATTATGGCTACACCTTC
J: TRBJ1-4; V: TRBV24-1; size: many; D: .; CDR3: CATSDSGTQQATNEKLFF; DNA: TGTGCCACCAGTGATTCCGGGACACAACAAGCAACTAATGAAAAACTGTTTTTT
J: TRBJ2-1; V: TRBV2; size: .; D: .; CDR3: CASILVRMNEQFF; DNA: TGTGCCAGCATTTTAGTTCGGATGAATGAGCAGTTCTTC
J: TRBJ2-7; V: TRBV10-3; size: many; D: .; CDR3: CAISSTTDLHTYEQYF; DNA: TGTGCCATCAGCAGCACGACGGACCTCCATACCTACGAGCAGTACTTC
J: TRBJ2-3; V: TRBV6-1; size: .; D: TRBD2; CDR3: CASSPSAGGGADTQYF; DNA: TGTGCCAGCAGTCCGAGCGCGGGCGGGGGGGCAGATACGCAGTATTTT
J: TRBJ1-1; V: TRBV25-1; size: few; D: TRBD1; CDR3: CASIFNPGGPNTEAFF; DNA: TGTGCCAGCATATTCAACCCAGGGGGGCCGAACACTGAAGCTTTCTTT
J: TRBJ1-2; V: TRBV20-1; size: .; D: .; CDR3: CSARVDSSNYGCTF; DNA: TGCAGTGCTAGAGTTGACAGTTCGAACTATGGCTGCACCTTC
J: TRBJ1-4; V: TRBV2; size: .; D: .; CDR3: CASSDRGINEKLFF; DNA: TGTGCCAGCAGTGATCGGGGAATAAATGAAAAACTGTTTTTT
J: TRBJ2-5; V: TRBV6-4; size: many; D: TRBD1; CDR3: CASSEGTGDRETQYF; DNA: TGTGCCAGCAGTGAAGGGACAGGGGATCGGGAGACCCAGTACTTC
J: TRBJ1-6; V: TRBV25-1; size: once; D: .; CDR3: CASREVHNSPLHF; DNA: TGTGCCAGCAGGGAGGTCCATAATTCACCCCTCCACTTT
J: TRBJ1-1; V: TRBV27; size: many; D: TRBD1; CDR3: CASRPGGVDTEAFF; DNA: TGTGCCAGCAGGCCAGGGGGCGTCGACACTGAAGCTTTCTTT
J: TRBJ1-3; V: TRBV24-1; size: many; D: .; CDR3: CATSDPGSGNTIYF; DNA: TGTGCCACCAGTGATCCGGGCTCTGGAAACACCATATATTTT
J: TRBJ1-2; V: TRBV7-2; size: .; D: TRBD1; CDR3: CASSPNRGQGYGYTF; DNA: TGTGCCAGCAGCCCCAATAGGGGACAGGGCTATGGCTACACCTTC
J: TRBJ2-3; V: TRBV11-2; size: few; D: .; CDR3: CASSQSQDTQYF; DNA: TGTGCCAGCAGCCAAAGCCAGGATACGCAGTATTTT
J: TRBJ2-7; V: TRBV4-2; size: once; D: .; CDR3: CASSHVDSAYEQYF; DNA: TGTGCCAGCAGCCACGTCGACAGTGCCTACGAGCAGTACTTC
J: TRBJ2-3; V: TRBV10-3; size: .; D: .; CDR3: CAISDELDTQYF; DNA: TGTGCCATCAGTGATGAGCTGGATACGCAGTATTTT
J: TRBJ1-2; V: TRBV29-1; size: many; D: .; CDR3: CSVEFRDGYTF; DNA: TGCAGCGTTGAATTCAGGGATGGCTACACCTTC
J: TRBJ2-2; V: TRBV5-4; size: .; D: TRBD1; CDR3: CASSLGLGTGPNGELFF; DNA: TGTGCCAGCAGCTTGGGCTTGGGGACAGGGCCTAACGGGGAGCTGTTTTTT
J: TRBJ1-2; V: TRBV12-3/TRBV12-4; size: .; D: .; CDR3: CASRFGGAYGYTF; DNA: TGTGCCAGCAGATTCGGGGGGGCCTATGGCTACACCTTC
J: TRBJ1-2; V: TRBV3-1; size: many; D: .; CDR3: CASSLTMRKTSNYGYTF; DNA: TGTGCCAGCAGCCTCACGATGCGGAAAACTTCTAACTATGGCTACACCTTC